Shown below are 6 T cell receptor beta chains from a single sample sequenced in a study of cytomegalovirus exposure and HLA in healthy donors. This PCR relied on a set of 60 Vbeta primers and 13 Jbeta primers. The table came from immunoSEQ multiplex PCR; TCRdb's copy has only in-frame clones and leaves some out. The data hold 90,000 to 140,000 clones, with over 70% observed a single time. The sample comprised PBMCs. All receptors come from a male donor in good health and CMV-seronegative.

The genes are TRBV7-6 and TRBJ2-5, with D maybe TRBD1 (5 bases). The J call may be incorrect, as the DNA end agrees better with TRBJ2-7. The germline gives CDR1 SGHVS, CDR2 FNYEAQ. The CDR3 has 15 residues. This CDR3 is CASSYRTDPGYEQYF. The DNA of the CDR3 is TGTGCCAGCAGCTACAGGACGGACCCCGGCTACGAGCAGTACTTC.

This clone was counted a few times. The chain combines TRBV10-2 with TRBJ1-1; D uncertain. Trimming removed 0 bases at V and 7 bases at J, with 3 bases between. The CDR3 has 11 amino acids. The germline CDR1 and CDR2 sequences are WSHSY and SAAADI. The CDR3 DNA reads as TGCGCCAGCAGTGAGTCTCGTGAAGCTTTCTTT. It yields the protein CASSESREAFF.

In nucleotides, the CDR3 is TGCAGCGTTGAAGAGAACCAGGGGCTGGAAGCTTTCTTT. Protein: CSVEENQGLEAFF. The chain has TRBV29-1 and TRBJ1-1, with D possibly TRBD1 on 6 matching bases. Per the germline V gene, CDR1 is SQVTM and CDR2 is ANQGSEA. Deletions cut 0 bases from V and 8 bases from J, with 13 bases between. This CDR3 spans 13 amino acids.

This clone was recorded once. This rearrangement joins TRBV27 to TRBJ2-7; 10 positions match TRBD2. The CDR3 extends over 15 amino acids. Germline assignment: CDR1 MNHEY and CDR2 SMNVEV (reference sequence). V gave up 2 bases and J gave up 5 bases; unmatched junction bases: 6. The CDR3 nucleotides read TGTGCCAGCAGTTTAAGGGGACTAGCGTTCCACGAGCAGTACTTC. It encodes CASSLRGLAFHEQYF.

This chain joins TRBV11-3 and TRBJ1-3; D uncertain. The germline V gene has CDR1 SGHNT and CDR2 YENEEA. This CDR3 is 12 amino acids long. The V end was cut by 6 bases, the J end by 7 bases, with 10 bases between. Here the CDR3 DNA reads TGTGCCAGCAGGGGGAGCGGGAACACCATATATTTT. Protein product: CASRGSGNTIYF.

The J gene is TRBJ2-1, the V gene TRBV28; 12 positions match TRBD2. CDR1 is MDHEN and CDR2 is SYDVKM in the germline V gene. This CDR3 spans 14 amino acids. V gave up 5 bases and J gave up 8 bases; unmatched junction bases: 4. CDR3 residues: CASSQRTSGDEQFF. Here the CDR3 DNA reads TGTGCCAGCAGTCAGCGGACTAGCGGGGATGAGCAGTTCTTC. Together with reference TRBV28 and TRBJ2-1, the CDR3 gives the full variable domain: DVKVTQSSRYLVKRTGEKVFLECVQDMDHENMFWYRQDPGLGLRLIYFSYDVKMKEKGDIPEGYSVSREKKERFSLILESASTNQTSMYLCASSQRTSGDEQFFGPGTRLTVL.